This section outlines one T cell receptor beta chain sequence together with its context. Its antigen is not known. This sample is part of a study of early T cells in non-severe SARS-CoV-2 infection. General study points: The matching step, a VDJdb search, favored anti-spike CD8 responses and missed private and CD4 specificities.

CDR3 length equals 14 residues. V was cut by 6 bases and J by 4 bases, with 12 bases left in between. Germline assignment: CDR1 SNHLY and CDR2 FYNNEI. Using its own MiXCR run on the 5' RACE reads, TCRdb lists one record per CDR3 protein. This table holds approximately 99,000 distinct CDR3 sequences, about 12% found once. The gene calls are TRBV2 and TRBJ2-2; D might be TRBD1 (6 bases). This receptor was identified in an adult who was a healthcare worker with PCR-confirmed SARS-CoV-2 infection or an uninfected control (not recorded which). Sequenced: whole blood. The CDR3 region has the DNA TGTGCCAGCAGCAGGGGCGAGGGCACCGGGGAGCTGTTTTTT. Protein sequence: CASSRGEGTGELFF.